This TCR beta chain emerged from a study of Ad26.COV2.S vaccination and SARS-CoV-2 variants. Looking at the study overall: Once or twice, 56 days apart, Ad26.COV2.S was delivered intramuscularly.

Germline CDR1 KGHSH, CDR2 LQKENI. Trimming pared 3 bases from V and 5 bases from J, leaving 14 bases between. The CDR3 is 14 residues long. TCRdb's copy holds only in-frame clones and misses some; the assay was immunoSEQ multiplex PCR. The data show about 450,000 clones, nearly 90% seen once. Described treatment: roughly 19 received Ad26.COV2.S at low or high dose, single or two shots; several received placebo; per-sample allocation not given. All samples were drawn on day 63, counting from the first vaccine or placebo injection. The J gene is TRBJ2-7, the V gene TRBV18; D is ambiguous. The origin of this receptor is a person aged 18-60 years who received the Ad26.COV2.S COVID-19 vaccine or a placebo. Sequencing was performed on peripheral blood, taken in a trial of Ad26.COV2.S vaccine versus placebo. The CDR3 DNA follows: TGTGCCAGCTCACCCGAGACGACCGGCGACGAGCAGTACTTC. Protein sequence: CASSPETTGDEQYF.